This T cell receptor beta chain was sequenced during a study of T cell responses to AZD1222 COVID-19 vaccine. Study findings and constraints: Nearly half of spike-specific TCRs reportedly target unmutated variant regions. Mostly white British, mostly female donors; authors suggested clonal diversity may be underestimated. Mapped onto spike, vaccine-associated CD4 TCRs spanned it and were dominant at 160-218 and 743-854.

A word on this clone: The antigen is unknown.

Data came from immunoSEQ multiplex PCR; TCRdb stores just in-frame clones and leaves some out. The sample shows fewer than 85,000 clones, around nine tenths of them seen only once. This CDR3 has 14 amino acids. CDR1 is LGHNT, CDR2 FRNRAP, per germline. The germline V and J ends were trimmed by 2 bases and 6 bases, with 10 bases remaining between them. The clonotype originates from an adult who received the AZD1222 COVID-19 vaccine. The chain links TRBV12-5 to TRBJ2-2; TRBD1 is a possible D gene (5 bases). The input for sequencing was peripheral blood, taken 28 days after the second AZD1222 dose. CDR3 in DNA: TGTGCTAGTGGTTTGACCTACAGGCCCGGGGAGCTGTTTTTT. It is translated as CASGLTYRPGELFF. The whole variable domain, remainder taken from reference TRBV12-5 and TRBJ2-2, is DARVTQTPRHKVTEMGQEVTMRCQPILGHNTVFWYRQTMMQGLELLAYFRNRAPLDDSGMPKDRFSAEMPDATLATLKIQPSEPRDSAVYFCASGLTYRPGELFFGEGSRLTVL.